The 21 T cell receptor beta chains given below trace back to one sample, sequenced in a study of PD-1 blockade in classical Hodgkin lymphoma. Repertoires were generated with immunoSEQ multiplex PCR, while TCRdb's copy carries only in-frame clones and drops some. The sample shows about 31,000 clones, approximately 70% of them seen only once. After autologous stem cell transplantation all patients relapsed, and prior brentuximab vedotin exposure differed between cohorts. This specimen consisted of peripheral blood mononuclear cells (PBMCs), obtained before the second cycle of nivolumab. The source of these receptors is a human donor with classical Hodgkin lymphoma.

The chain carries TRBV7-7 and TRBJ2-1; perhaps D is TRBD1 or TRBD2 (5 bases each). V lost 4 bases, J lost 5 bases, and 9 bases lay in between. The CDR3 loop spans 13 amino acids. Germline assignment: CDR1 SSHAT and CDR2 FNYEAQ (reference sequence). This chain's CDR3 is CASSWDENNEQFF. The CDR3 bases are TGTGCCAGCAGCTGGGACGAAAACAATGAGCAGTTCTTC.

The rearrangement links TRBV5-5 to TRBJ1-2, with 10 bases aligning to TRBD1. The CDR3 has 16 residues. Germline-derived CDR1 and CDR2 are SGHKS and YYEKEE (reference sequence). V was clipped by 4 bases and J by 2 bases; unmatched bases: 8. The CDR3 DNA reads as TGTGCCAGCAGCATCTCGTGGGGACAGGGGAACTATGGCTACACCTTC. Protein sequence: CASSISWGQGNYGYTF.

By share of the sample, this clone is medium-sized. The V and J genes are TRBV6-5 and TRBJ2-6; D gene unclear. CDR3 length equals 14 residues. The germline V gene has CDR1 MNHEY and CDR2 SVGAGI. The V end lost 3 bases, the J end lost 0 bases, and 3 bases lay between the germline ends. The CDR3: CASSYLSGANVLTF. DNA for the CDR3: TGTGCCAGCAGTTATCTCTCTGGGGCCAACGTCCTGACTTTC.

The genes are TRBV27 and TRBJ2-7; D possibly corresponds to TRBD1 (5 bases). The V end was cut by 2 bases, the J end by 1 base, with 12 bases between. The germline gives CDR1 MNHEY, CDR2 SMNVEV (reference sequence). The CDR3 totals 15 residues. CDR3 coding DNA: TGTGCCAGCAGTTTACAGGGCGCGGTATCCTACGAGCAGTACTTC. Translated, it gives CASSLQGAVSYEQYF.

The chain has TRBV6-5 and TRBJ2-7; D possibly corresponds to TRBD2 (5 bases). CDR3 length: 14 amino acids. Germline assignment: CDR1 MNHEY and CDR2 SVGAGI. V was trimmed by 6 bases and J by 3 bases, leaving 15 bases between them. The CDR3 region has the DNA TGTGCCAGCAGCCCAGACCGGGGTAACTACGAGCAGTACTTC. It encodes CASSPDRGNYEQYF.

A few counts support this clone. The CDR3 nucleotides read TGCGCCAGCAGCTTCCAGCCGGAGGGAGGAAGTAAATCAGATACGCAGTATTTT. It codes for CASSFQPEGGSKSDTQYF. The chain combines TRBV5-1 with TRBJ2-3, with a tentative D call TRBD2 (6 bases). The germline CDR1 and CDR2 sequences are SGHRS and YFSETQ. Trimming left V 2 bases short and J 4 bases short, with 23 bases between. The CDR3 is 18 residues long.

V and J are TRBV7-9 and TRBJ2-7; TRBD1 is a possible D gene (6 bases). The CDR3 runs to 13 residues. The V end lost 6 bases, the J end lost 3 bases, and 12 bases lay between the germline ends. Germline V CDR1 and CDR2: SEHNR, FQNEAQ (reference sequence). The CDR3 loop reads CASSPDSLYEQYF. CDR3 coding DNA: TGTGCCAGCAGTCCGGACAGTCTCTACGAGCAGTACTTC.

The gene calls are TRBV7-9 and TRBJ1-2; TRBD1 agrees at 7 bases. With V trimmed by 2 bases and J by 4 bases, 1 base remained unmatched. CDR3 length: 13 amino acids. Germline loops: CDR1 SEHNR, CDR2 FQNEAQ (reference sequence). Written as DNA, the CDR3 is TGTGCCAGCAGCTTAAGGGACAGCTATGGCTACACCTTC. Its protein is CASSLRDSYGYTF. Full variable domain (rest looked up from reference TRBV7-9 and TRBJ1-2): DTGVSQNPRHKITKRGQNVTFRCDPISEHNRLYWYRQTLGQGPEFLTYFQNEAQLEKSRLLSDRFSAERPKGSFSTLEIQRTEQGDSAMYLCASSLRDSYGYTFGSGTRLTVV.

The gene calls are TRBV7-2 and TRBJ2-2; 8 bases match TRBD1. CDR1 is SGHTA and CDR2 is FQGNSA in the germline V gene. V shed 1 base, J shed 4 bases, and the junction held 5 bases outside the gene matches. The CDR3 runs to 16 residues. The CDR3 nucleotides are TGTGCCAGCAGCTTAGTGGCGACAGGGGCCACCGGGGAGCTGTTTTTT. Protein sequence: CASSLVATGATGELFF.

The chain carries TRBV25-1 and TRBJ1-6; 8 nucleotides match TRBD1. CDR1 and CDR2 (germline): MGHDK, SYGVNS. The CDR3 extends over 15 amino acids. The V gene end was trimmed by 1 base and the J gene end by 11 bases; junction bases not matched to a gene: 7. The CDR3 sequence: CASSELGGQAAPLHF. DNA of the CDR3: TGTGCCAGCAGTGAATTGGGGGGACAGGCGGCACCCCTCCACTTT.

The chain combines TRBV5-1 with TRBJ1-4; no definite D call. Germline CDR1 reads SGHRS; CDR2 reads YFSETQ. With 0 bases removed from V and 0 bases from J, the gap between germline ends came to 6 bases. The CDR3 covers 15 residues. DNA for the CDR3: TGCGCCAGCAGCTTGGGACACTCAACTAATGAAAAACTGTTTTTT. Translation: CASSLGHSTNEKLFF.

The rearrangement uses TRBV5-1 and TRBJ1-4; D is ambiguous. The CDR3 is 16 amino acids. The germline V gene has CDR1 SGHRS and CDR2 YFSETQ. Trimming shortened V by 0 bases and J by 8 bases, and 17 bases separated the two germline ends. The CDR3 nucleotides are TGCGCCAGCAGCTTGGCATTGGGAGAGCGGTTGGAAAAACTGTTTTTT. It encodes CASSLALGERLEKLFF.

The genes are TRBV28 and TRBJ2-7; a weak D match, TRBD1 (6 bases). Germline V gene data show CDR1 as MDHEN and CDR2 as SYDVKM. Trimming pared 3 bases from V and 0 bases from J, leaving 15 bases between. This CDR3 is built from 16 residues. The CDR3: CASSFPTGTNSYEQYF. CDR3 DNA sequence: TGTGCCAGCAGTTTTCCCACAGGGACAAACTCCTACGAGCAGTACTTC.

This clone was picked up a small number of times. The J gene is TRBJ2-2, the V gene TRBV6-1; 7 nucleotides agree with TRBD1. Germline V gene data show CDR1 as MNHNS and CDR2 as SASEGT. The CDR3 totals 14 residues. The ends lost 6 bases at V and 5 bases at J; junction bases unmatched: 6. The chain's CDR3 is CASRGDSYTGELFF. CDR3 in DNA: TGTGCCAGCAGGGGGGACAGCTATACCGGGGAGCTGTTTTTT.

The rearrangement joins TRBV18 to TRBJ2-2; no firm D call. There are 15 residues in the CDR3. The germline V and J ends were trimmed by 0 bases and 3 bases, with 8 bases remaining between them. CDR1 is KGHSH and CDR2 is LQKENI in the germline V gene. The CDR3: CASSPPRIYTGELFF. The DNA of the CDR3 is TGTGCCAGCTCACCACCTAGGATTTACACCGGGGAGCTGTTTTTT.

The chain has TRBV5-1 and TRBJ2-3, with D hard to call. With 5 bases removed from V and 0 bases from J, the gap between germline ends came to 10 bases. The CDR3 covers 14 residues. Germline V gene sequence: CDR1 SGHRS, CDR2 YFSETQ. The CDR3 nucleotides are TGCGCCAGCAGTCCGGGCCCTAGCACAGATACGCAGTATTTT. Residues: CASSPGPSTDTQYF.

V usage is TRBV7-8 and J usage is TRBJ2-7; 7 bases map to TRBD1. The V gene's germline CDR1 is SGHVS and CDR2 FQNEAQ. V trimming: 1 base; J trimming: 2 bases; junction bases outside the gene matches: 2. The CDR3 runs to 14 residues. CDR3 bases: TGTGCCAGCAGCTTAGGGCAGGGGGCCTACGAGCAGTACTTC. This encodes CASSLGQGAYEQYF.

The genes are TRBV27 and TRBJ2-7; a possible D gene is TRBD1 (5 bases). The V gene lost 0 bases and the J gene lost 4 bases, with 13 bases spanning the gap. From germline, CDR1 is MNHEY and CDR2 SMNVEV (reference sequence). The CDR3 runs to 15 residues. The CDR3 bases are TGTGCCAGCAGTTTATCGCGCAGGGTTGGATACGAGCAGTACTTC. This gives the protein CASSLSRRVGYEQYF.

The V and J genes are TRBV7-9 and TRBJ2-5; the match to TRBD1 covers 8 bases. The length of the CDR3 is 15 residues. V lost 5 bases and J lost 5; bases outside the gene matches: 10. The germline V gene encodes CDR1 SEHNR and CDR2 FQNEAQ (reference sequence). The CDR3 region has the DNA TGTGCCAGCAGCCTTGGACAGGGAGGTCGGGAGACCCAGTACTTC. Its protein product is CASSLGQGGRETQYF.

The chain recombines TRBV28 with TRBJ2-7; D is perhaps TRBD1 or TRBD2 (5 bases each). This CDR3 has 15 amino acids. Germline V gene lookup returns CDR1 MDHEN and CDR2 SYDVKM. The V gene lost 6 bases and the J gene lost 1 base, with 16 bases spanning the gap. CDR3 in amino acids: CASSLHTGTSYEQYF. CDR3 coding DNA: TGTGCCAGCAGCCTACATACCGGGACGTCCTACGAGCAGTACTTC.

This clone was detected only a few times. The genes are TRBV6-5 and TRBJ1-1, with D hard to call. Trimming took 6 bases from V and 4 from J, leaving 15 bases between them. This CDR3 region has 14 residues. Looked up from germline, CDR1 is MNHEY and CDR2 is SVGAGI. The CDR3 is CASSDPGLRTEAFF. The CDR3 coding sequence is TGTGCCAGCAGCGATCCGGGCCTCCGCACTGAAGCTTTCTTT.